These 22 T cell receptor beta chains came from one sample sequenced in a study of naive and memory T cell subsets. General study results and limits: A few larger clonotypes appeared in naive repertoires, especially CD8, possibly memory cells re-expressing CD45RA.

Their antigens are not known. The beta constant-region primer was an equimolar mix of two oligonucleotides covering TRBC1 and TRBC2. Nested alpha and beta constant-region primers with the SP2 primer drove four PCR rounds on ligated cDNA. TCRdb re-analysed the UMI-ligation and nested PCR reads in MiXCR, keeping a single row per CDR3 protein. In the table there are 150,000 or so distinct CDR3 sequences, over 20% of which are singletons. The sample taken for sequencing was naive CD4+ T cells from blood. Source of these receptors: a human donor in good health.

This clonotype has more than one count but fewer than ten. The DNA for the CDR3 is TGTGCCAGCAGTTTAAGGCCCACGGGACCTCTCGAGCAGTACTTC. Translation: CASSLRPTGPLEQYF. The chain links TRBV28 to TRBJ2-7, with D perhaps assigned TRBD1 or TRBD2 (5 bases each). This CDR3 contains 15 residues. V shed 2 bases and J shed 6 bases, with 17 bases lying between them. The germline CDR1 and CDR2 sequences are MDHEN and SYDVKM.

The table lists this clonotype with a few counts. The gene calls are TRBV29-1 and TRBJ2-7, with 8 bases matching TRBD1. The CDR3 contains 15 residues. Germline CDR1 SQVTM, CDR2 ANQGSEA. The V gene end was trimmed by 6 bases and the J gene end by 5 bases; junction bases not matched to a gene: 15. CDR3 sequence (DNA): TGCAGCGTCCGGACAGGGATCGGGAGTAACAACGAGCAGTACTTC. Translation gives CSVRTGIGSNNEQYF.

This clonotype was seen more than once but under ten times. CDR3 loop: CASSPTGTSGRYPYNEQFF. The CDR3 coding sequence is TGTGCCAGCAGTCCCACCGGGACTAGCGGGAGATATCCCTACAATGAGCAGTTCTTC. The V call is TRBV6-2 or TRBV6-3, the J call TRBJ2-1; TRBD2 agrees at 14 bases. Per germline, CDR1 MNHEY and CDR2 SVGEGT. This CDR3 has 19 residues. V lost 5 bases to trimming and J lost 2 bases; unmatched junction nucleotides: 11.

On this clonotype: Germline and junction disagree at one end, which may indicate a read error. This chain links TRBV10-2 with TRBJ2-7; D is ambiguous. From germline, CDR1 is WSHSY and CDR2 SAAADI. The length of the CDR3 is 15 residues. The CDR3 protein is CASSDSASGSYEQCF. The CDR3 DNA is TGCGCCAGCAGTGATTCGGCGTCTGGTTCCTACGAGCAGTGCTTC.

CDR3 amino acids: CASSLFVSGSTDTQYF. The DNA of the CDR3 is TGTGCCAGCAGCTTATTCGTTAGCGGGAGCACAGATACGCAGTATTTT. The chain links TRBV7-2 to TRBJ2-3; 7 bases are shared with TRBD2. J gave up 0 bases and V 2 bases, and 5 bases lay outside the gene matches. The CDR3 totals 16 residues. Germline values: CDR1 SGHTA, CDR2 FQGNSA. The variable domain in full, with the rest retrieved from reference TRBV7-2 and TRBJ2-3, is GAGVSQSPSNKVTEKGKDVELRCDPISGHTALYWYRQSLGQGLEFLIYFQGNSAPDKSGLPSDRFSAERTGGSVSTLTIQRTQQEDSAVYLCASSLFVSGSTDTQYFGPGTRLTVL.

This clonotype was counted ten times or more. The chain recombines TRBV7-8 with TRBJ2-4; 7 bases are shared with TRBD1. With 5 bases clipped from V and 1 base from J, the junction kept 8 bases outside the gene matches. The CDR3 extends over 16 amino acids. Germline-derived CDR1 and CDR2 are SGHVS and FQNEAQ. Here the CDR3 DNA reads TGTGCCAGCAGCCGACAGGGTTTAACGGCCAAAAACATTCAGTACTTC. This encodes CASSRQGLTAKNIQYF.

This clonotype was detected a few times. The chain recombines TRBV20-1 with TRBJ2-2; no definite D call. Germline V CDR1 and CDR2: DFQATT, SNEGSKA (reference sequence). The CDR3 is 14 residues long. V lost 3 bases to trimming and J lost 4 bases, with 12 bases between them. CDR3 DNA: TGCAGTGCTAGCCAAGGCAGGAGCACCGGGGAGCTGTTTTTT. This codes for CSASQGRSTGELFF.

This clonotype was counted a few times. The rearrangement links TRBV25-1 to TRBJ1-1; no definite D call. This CDR3 comprises 13 residues. The V and J ends lost 1 base and 1 base respectively, with 4 bases between them. CDR1 and CDR2 from the germline V gene are MGHDK and SYGVNS. Here the CDR3 DNA reads TGTGCCAGCAGTGAATGGTGGAACACTGAAGCTTTCTTT. It encodes CASSEWWNTEAFF.

A few counts support this clonotype. The chain combines TRBV6-5 with TRBJ1-2; D is uncertain. Per germline, CDR1 MNHEY and CDR2 SVGAGI. The V gene lost 6 bases and the J gene lost 4 bases, with 15 bases spanning the gap. The CDR3 has 14 residues. The CDR3 nucleotides are TGTGCCAGCAGCCGCCTCAGCGATTCCTATGGCTACACCTTC. Translation gives CASSRLSDSYGYTF.

The rearrangement joins TRBV29-1 to TRBJ2-3; 7 bases line up with TRBD2. V shed 4 bases and J 1 base; nucleotides not matched to a gene: 8. This CDR3 contains 15 residues. From germline, CDR1 is SQVTM and CDR2 ANQGSEA. The CDR3 protein is CSVGRLAGGTDTQYF. CDR3 nucleotides: TGCAGCGTTGGAAGATTGGCGGGAGGCACAGATACGCAGTATTTT.

The rearrangement links TRBV7-8 to TRBJ2-1; D ambiguous. The ends were cut back, 1 base at V and 7 bases at J, with 8 bases in the middle. Germline V gene sequence: CDR1 SGHVS, CDR2 FQNEAQ. The CDR3 has 13 residues. As DNA, the CDR3 is TGTGCCAGCAGCTTAGGGACGGCAAATGAGCAGTTCTTC. Translated, it gives CASSLGTANEQFF.

V is TRBV30 and J is TRBJ1-1; D unresolved. This CDR3 contains 13 residues. V lost 1 base and J lost 4, with 10 bases in between. The germline V gene encodes CDR1 GTSNPN and CDR2 SVGIG (reference sequence). CDR3 bases: TGTGCCTGGAGTGAGGGTATGGGCACTGAAGCTTTCTTT. Translated: CAWSEGMGTEAFF.

This clonotype showed up many times. CDR3 amino acids: CSAAPGGRKQYF. CDR3 nucleotide sequence: TGCAGTGCTGCGCCGGGCGGAAGGAAGCAGTATTTT. V gene TRBV20-1 combines with J gene TRBJ2-3; no definite D call. CDR1 DFQATT and CDR2 SNEGSKA come from the germline V gene (reference sequence). The V gene lost 5 bases and the J gene lost 11 bases, with 17 bases spanning the gap. The CDR3 has 12 residues.

This clonotype occurred a few times. This chain links TRBV29-1 with TRBJ1-1; D not certain. Trimming shortened V by 1 base and J by 8 bases, and 8 bases separated the two germline ends. In germline, CDR1 is SQVTM, CDR2 ANQGSEA. The length of the CDR3 is 11 residues. The CDR3 DNA is TGCAGCGTTGAAGGAAGGCAGGAAGCTTTCTTT. It codes for CSVEGRQEAFF.

The rearrangement uses TRBV4-1 and TRBJ2-7; TRBD1 matches at 7 bases. The trim removed 4 bases at V and 6 bases at J, leaving 9 bases unmatched. This CDR3 spans 14 amino acids. Germline-derived CDR1 and CDR2 are MGHRA and YSYEKL. CDR3 coding DNA: TGCGCCAGCAGCCTCCAACAGGGGTTATTCGAGCAGTACTTC. This codes for CASSLQQGLFEQYF.

The chain recombines TRBV20-1 with TRBJ2-1, with D tentatively TRBD2 (6 bases). Between the trimmed V and J ends, which lost 7 bases and 0 bases, there was a span of 19 bases. This CDR3 region has 16 residues. Germline CDR1 and CDR2: DFQATT and SNEGSKA (reference sequence). The CDR3 DNA is TGCAGTGTCCAGAGAGGTGTCGGGAGCTCCTACAATGAGCAGTTCTTC. Encoded protein: CSVQRGVGSSYNEQFF.

This clonotype was recorded a few times. The chain combines TRBV12-3 or TRBV12-4 with TRBJ1-2; no clear D gene. The CDR3 has 11 residues. Trimming left V 9 bases short and J 6 bases short, with 11 bases between. This chain's CDR3 is CASKGVHGYTF. In nucleotides, the CDR3 is TGTGCCAGTAAGGGAGTTCATGGCTACACCTTC.

The table lists this clonotype with a few counts. This CDR3 reads CASSRGTREQYF. CDR3 DNA sequence: TGTGCCAGCAGTCGAGGGACGAGGGAGCAGTACTTC. The chain carries TRBV28 and TRBJ2-7; D is possibly TRBD1 or TRBD2 (5 bases each). Trimming took 5 bases from V and 7 from J, leaving 12 bases between them. The CDR3 runs 12 residues. The germline V gene has CDR1 MDHEN and CDR2 SYDVKM.

This clonotype has just a few counts. V usage is TRBV20-1 and J usage is TRBJ2-3; maybe TRBD1 (6 bases). V was trimmed by 5 bases and J by 3 bases, leaving 15 bases between them. There are 14 residues in the CDR3. The germline V gene has CDR1 DFQATT and CDR2 SNEGSKA (reference sequence). The CDR3 DNA sequence: TGCAGTGCTCCAGGGGTCTTGGCGACAGATACGCAGTATTTT. It specifies CSAPGVLATDTQYF.

This sequence joins TRBV10-3 and TRBJ2-1; TRBD2 aligns across 8 bases. The V gene's germline CDR1 is ENHRY and CDR2 SYGVKD. Trimming cost V 2 bases and J 4 bases; bases outside gene matches: 4. This CDR3 is 15 amino acids long. The CDR3 spells CAISEETSGYNEQFF. The CDR3 DNA sequence: TGTGCCATCAGTGAGGAAACTAGCGGATACAATGAGCAGTTCTTC.

The chain is built from TRBV5-4 and TRBJ2-3; D is undetermined. The germline V gene encodes CDR1 SGHNT and CDR2 YYREEE (reference sequence). The germline V and J ends were trimmed by 0 bases and 1 base, with 6 bases remaining between them. The CDR3 consists of 14 residues. The CDR3 sequence: CASSLDLGTDTQYF. The CDR3 DNA is TGTGCCAGCAGCTTGGATTTGGGCACAGATACGCAGTATTTT.

This clonotype has more than one count but fewer than ten. The chain combines TRBV6-1 with TRBJ1-5, with TRBD1 matching over 7 bases. This CDR3 spans 15 amino acids. CDR1 MNHNS and CDR2 SASEGT come from the germline V gene. With V trimmed by 4 bases and J by 2 bases, 5 bases remained unmatched. CDR3 sequence reads: CASSGAGTGNQPQHF. The CDR3 DNA is TGTGCCAGCAGTGGTGCCGGGACAGGCAATCAGCCCCAGCATTTT.